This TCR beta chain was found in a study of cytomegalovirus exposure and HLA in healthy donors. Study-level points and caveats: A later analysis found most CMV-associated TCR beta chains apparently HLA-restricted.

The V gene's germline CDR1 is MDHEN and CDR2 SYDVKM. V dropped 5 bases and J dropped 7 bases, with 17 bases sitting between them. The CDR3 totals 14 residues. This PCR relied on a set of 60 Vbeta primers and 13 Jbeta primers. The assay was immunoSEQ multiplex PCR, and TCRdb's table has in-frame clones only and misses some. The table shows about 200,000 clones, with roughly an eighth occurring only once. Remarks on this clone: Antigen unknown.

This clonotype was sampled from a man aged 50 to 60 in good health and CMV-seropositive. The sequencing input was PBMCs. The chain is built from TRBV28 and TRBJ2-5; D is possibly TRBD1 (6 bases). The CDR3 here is CASSPPGHSGTQYF. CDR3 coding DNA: TGTGCCAGCAGTCCTCCGGGACATAGTGGGACCCAGTACTTC.